The 27 T cell receptor beta chains presented below share a single source sample, sequenced in a study of post-analysis software for immune sequencing data. Study outcomes and limitations: TRBV5-6, TRBV5-1 and TRBV20-1 were among 4 or 5 TRBV segments more frequent in patients than controls.

The authors incorporated unique molecular identifiers into the TCR beta cDNA libraries. TCRdb re-called the PCR reads through MiXCR, storing one row per CDR3 protein. The profile shows about 770,000 distinct CDR3 sequences, 35% to 55% of them singletons. Which antigens these TCRs recognize remains unknown. Sequenced material: blood. The receptors here all came from a girl between 5 and 17 years old with multiple sclerosis.

The chain carries TRBV7-9 and TRBJ1-2; D call uncertain. CDR1 SEHNR and CDR2 FQNEAQ come from the germline V gene (reference sequence). This CDR3 region has 16 residues. V dropped 5 bases and J dropped 1 base, with 17 bases sitting between them. The CDR3 spells CASSPNGDAFNYGYTF. In DNA, the CDR3 is TGTGCCAGCAGCCCCAACGGGGATGCCTTTAACTATGGCTACACCTTC.

The chain has TRBV20-1 and TRBJ2-7; possible D gene TRBD1, 7 bases. Trimming took off 0 bases at V and 2 bases at J, with 20 bases between the two ends. CDR1 and CDR2 (germline): DFQATT, SNEGSKA (reference sequence). This CDR3 has 17 residues. This chain's CDR3 is CSARDSGGQGPTYEQYF. As DNA, the CDR3 is TGCAGTGCTAGAGATTCAGGGGGGCAGGGGCCTACCTACGAGCAGTACTTC.

This clonotype was detected a few times. V gene TRBV5-1 combines with J gene TRBJ2-5; D call uncertain. V was pared by 1 base and J by 5 bases, with 9 bases between. CDR1 is SGHRS, CDR2 YFSETQ, per germline. CDR3 length equals 13 residues. Here the CDR3 reads CASSLYSQETQYF. CDR3 sequence (DNA): TGCGCCAGCAGCTTGTACAGTCAGGAGACCCAGTACTTC.

The genes are TRBV5-1 and TRBJ2-4; TRBD2 is a possible D gene (6 bases). Trimming removed 0 bases at V and 0 bases at J, with 13 bases between. The length of the CDR3 is 17 residues. Germline CDR1 reads SGHRS; CDR2 reads YFSETQ. The DNA for the CDR3 is TGCGCCAGCAGCTTGGTGGCGCGAGCGGGAGCCAAAAACATTCAGTACTTC. This gives the protein CASSLVARAGAKNIQYF.

J is TRBJ2-3 and V is TRBV12-3 or TRBV12-4, with D hard to call. The CDR3 spans 15 residues. V was shortened by 4 bases and J by 2 bases, with 13 bases between the two germline ends. The CDR3 region is CASSYIPEITDTQYF. The CDR3, as DNA: TGTGCCAGCAGTTACATCCCGGAGATCACAGATACGCAGTATTTT.

The rearrangement joins TRBV5-1 to TRBJ2-1; possible D gene TRBD1, 5 bases. Trimming took off 0 bases at V and 6 bases at J, with 19 bases between the two ends. From germline, CDR1 is SGHRS and CDR2 YFSETQ. The CDR3 runs 17 residues. Here the CDR3 DNA reads TGCGCCAGCAGCTTGGCGCAAATAGGGGCAATTGGCAATGAGCAGTTCTTC. Residues: CASSLAQIGAIGNEQFF. Full variable domain (remainder filled in from reference TRBV5-1 and TRBJ2-1): KAGVTQTPRYLIKTRGQQVTLSCSPISGHRSVSWYQQTPGQGLQFLFEYFSETQRNKGNFPGRFSGRQFSNSRSEMNVSTLELGDSALYLCASSLAQIGAIGNEQFFGPGTRLTVL.

The J gene is TRBJ2-5, the V gene TRBV20-1, with D perhaps TRBD2 (6 bases). CDR1 is DFQATT and CDR2 is SNEGSKA in the germline V gene (reference sequence). Trimming shortened V by 5 bases and J by 5 bases, and 12 bases separated the two germline ends. This CDR3 spans 12 amino acids. The CDR3 is CSAGGLVETQYF. Here the CDR3 DNA reads TGCAGTGCTGGGGGGTTGGTTGAGACCCAGTACTTC.

This rearrangement joins TRBV5-5 to TRBJ1-2, with 12 bases identical to TRBD1. CDR1 is SGHKS, CDR2 YYEKEE, per germline (reference sequence). This CDR3 region has 16 residues. V lost 3 bases, J lost 1 base, and 4 bases stayed unmatched. CDR3 nucleotide sequence: TGTGCCAGCAGCTCGGGGACAGGGGGCGTTAACTATGGCTACACCTTC. It specifies CASSSGTGGVNYGYTF.

The V gene is TRBV6-2 or TRBV6-3, the J gene TRBJ2-7; D is unresolved. Trimming cost V 6 bases and J 0 bases, with 12 bases left between them. The CDR3 covers 14 residues. Germline CDR1 MNHEY, CDR2 SVGEGT. CDR3 in DNA: TGTGCCAGCAGGCCCGCGGATAGCTCCTACGAGCAGTACTTC. Translating it yields CASRPADSSYEQYF.

This clonotype was counted at least ten times. The chain is built from TRBV5-6 and TRBJ2-7; unclear D gene. CDR1 is SGHDT, CDR2 YYEEEE, per germline. V was shortened by 2 bases and J by 4 bases, with 7 bases between the two germline ends. This CDR3 contains 12 residues. CDR3 coding DNA: TGTGCCAGCAGCTTAGCGACTTACGAGCAGTACTTC. Protein sequence: CASSLATYEQYF.

This chain connects TRBV15 to TRBJ2-3; D gene uncertain. This CDR3 has 15 amino acids. Trimming shortened V by 1 base and J by 2 bases, and 10 bases separated the two germline ends. The germline V gene encodes CDR1 LNHNV and CDR2 YYDKDF (reference sequence). For the CDR3, the DNA is TGTGCCACCAGCAGAGGAGGAGATTCCACAGATACGCAGTATTTT. It encodes CATSRGGDSTDTQYF.

The chain has TRBV25-1 and TRBJ1-6, with D perhaps matching TRBD1 (5 bases). From germline, CDR1 is MGHDK and CDR2 SYGVNS. This CDR3 region has 16 residues. V was pared by 2 bases and J by 9 bases, with 17 bases between. This chain's CDR3 is CASSEPLGGTGSPLHF. Here the CDR3 DNA reads TGTGCCAGCAGTGAACCTCTTGGGGGTACCGGTTCACCCCTCCACTTT.

Only a few counts were recorded for this clonotype. This chain links TRBV29-1 with TRBJ2-4; possibly TRBD1 or TRBD2 for D (5 bases each). The J call may be faulty, since TRBJ2-5 better matches the DNA end. Germline loops: CDR1 SQVTM, CDR2 ANQGSEA. This CDR3 spans 13 amino acids. The CDR3 sequence: CSVEDLSGGTQYF. For the CDR3, the DNA is TGCAGCGTTGAAGATCTCAGTGGGGGGACCCAGTACTTC.

This clonotype was detected only a few times. The rearrangement uses TRBV29-1 and TRBJ2-1, with 9 positions matching TRBD2. V gave up 8 bases and J gave up 5 bases; unmatched junction bases: 16. This CDR3 is built from 16 residues. Per germline, CDR1 SQVTM and CDR2 ANQGSEA. CDR3 protein: CSPGASGIRWDNEQFF. The CDR3 DNA reads as TGCAGCCCTGGGGCTAGCGGGATAAGGTGGGACAATGAGCAGTTCTTC.

The chain couples TRBV6-1 to TRBJ1-1; D not certain. V lost 6 bases and J lost 0, with 8 bases in between. This CDR3 has 13 residues. The germline V gene encodes CDR1 MNHNS and CDR2 SASEGT. The CDR3 reads CASRTHMNTEAFF. CDR3 coding DNA: TGTGCCAGCAGGACACATATGAACACTGAAGCTTTCTTT.

The chain couples TRBV20-1 to TRBJ1-5; D perhaps matches TRBD1 (5 bases). The CDR3 is 16 residues long. In germline, CDR1 is DFQATT, CDR2 SNEGSKA (reference sequence). The ends were cut back, 5 bases at V and 2 bases at J, with 19 bases in the middle. CDR3 loop: CSAGRRGAGGNQPQHF. Written as DNA, the CDR3 is TGCAGTGCTGGGAGGAGAGGGGCCGGGGGCAATCAGCCCCAGCATTTT.

The CDR3 region is CASSLTRTGDNEQFF. CDR3 bases: TGTGCCAGCAGTCTTACGAGGACAGGTGACAATGAGCAGTTCTTC. The V gene is TRBV12-3 or TRBV12-4, the J gene TRBJ2-1; 7 nucleotides match TRBD1. The CDR3 is 15 residues long. The ends lost 5 bases at V and 5 bases at J; junction bases unmatched: 9.

The V and J genes are TRBV7-2 and TRBJ2-5; weak D call: TRBD2 (6 bases). CDR3 size: 17 residues. In germline, CDR1 is SGHTA, CDR2 FQGNSA. Deletions cut 5 bases from V and 4 bases from J, with 23 bases between. The CDR3 DNA reads TGTGCCAGCAGCCCCCCGTGGGGGGAGGTTAGGGGAGAGACCCAGTACTTC. Amino acids: CASSPPWGEVRGETQYF.

About this clonotype itself: This may be a read error: a much more frequent sequence differs by one nucleotide. The chain carries TRBV29-1 and TRBJ2-5, with a possible D match to TRBD1 (6 bases). The germline gives CDR1 SQVTM, CDR2 ANQGSEA. The CDR3 contains 10 residues. With 6 bases removed from V and 4 bases from J, the gap between germline ends came to 6 bases. The DNA for the CDR3 is TGCAGCGTGGGGGCAGAGACCCAGTACTTC. Translated, it gives CSVGAETQYF. The full variable domain, completed using reference TRBV29-1 and TRBJ2-5, is SAVISQKPSRDICQRGTSLTIQCQVDSQVTMMFWYRQQPGQSLTLIATANQGSEATYESGFVIDKFPISRPNLTFSTLTVSNMSPEDSSIYLCSVGAETQYFGPGTRLLVL.

This clonotype was recorded a few times. The chain uses TRBV12-3 or TRBV12-4 and TRBJ2-7, with TRBD2 matching over 13 bases. V trimming: 6 bases; J trimming: 5 bases; junction bases outside the gene matches: 7. The CDR3 has 15 amino acids. The CDR3 DNA follows: TGTGCCAGCAGACTAGCGGGAGGGCCTTCCGACGAGCAGTACTTC. It codes for CASRLAGGPSDEQYF.

The chain employs TRBV9 and TRBJ2-2; a possible D gene is TRBD1 (6 bases). CDR3 length: 15 residues. V lost 0 bases and J lost 7, with 13 bases in between. Germline V gene sequence: CDR1 SGDLS, CDR2 YYNGEE. CDR3 nucleotide sequence: TGTGCCAGCAGCGTAGTGGCCCGAGGGGGCGGGGAGCTGTTTTTT. Its translation: CASSVVARGGGELFF.

The chain recombines TRBV10-3 with TRBJ2-1; 12 bases line up with TRBD2. This CDR3 is 16 amino acids long. The trim removed 3 bases at V and 8 bases at J, leaving 8 bases unmatched. Germline V gene data show CDR1 as ENHRY and CDR2 as SYGVKD. The CDR3 coding sequence is TGTGCCATCAGTGACGCTAGCGGGAGGGCCATCTATGAGCAGTTCTTC. This codes for CAISDASGRAIYEQFF.

This chain joins TRBV29-1 and TRBJ2-5; TRBD2 might be the D (5 bases). The J call is in doubt because the DNA end fits TRBJ2-7 better. From germline, CDR1 is SQVTM and CDR2 ANQGSEA. The CDR3 is 16 amino acids. Written as DNA, the CDR3 is TGCAGCGCTCCAGGTTTTGGGGTACGGGGAGCCCACGAGCAGTACTTC. Protein sequence: CSAPGFGVRGAHEQYF.

This clonotype was detected only a few times. This chain connects TRBV7-2 to TRBJ1-2; 11 bases are shared with TRBD1. The CDR3 is 17 amino acids. Trimming removed 5 bases from V and 4 bases from J; junction bases left unmatched: 12. Germline-derived CDR1 and CDR2 are SGHTA and FQGNSA. In DNA, the CDR3 is TGTGCCAGCAGCACCGGACAGGGGGCGGGCGCACTCTATGGCTACACCTTC. As protein: CASSTGQGAGALYGYTF.

This clonotype has only a few counts. The rearrangement links TRBV7-2 to TRBJ2-7; TRBD2 aligns across 8 bases. J was trimmed by 6 bases and V by 1 base; bases with no gene match: 5. The CDR3 runs 14 residues. Per germline, CDR1 SGHTA and CDR2 FQGNSA. The CDR3 DNA follows: TGTGCCAGCAGCTTAGACGGACTAGCAGGCGAGCAGTACTTC. Protein sequence: CASSLDGLAGEQYF.

In regard to this clonotype: Because the CDR3 is missing its conserved closing phenylalanine or tryptophan, this is likely a read error. J is TRBJ2-6 and V is TRBV10-3; tentatively, D is TRBD1 (5 bases). Germline V gives CDR1 ENHRY, CDR2 SYGVKD. With 0 bases removed from V and 4 bases from J, the gap between germline ends came to 16 bases. This CDR3 has 18 residues. CDR3 sequence reads: CAISESWGGRSGANVLTC. CDR3 nucleotide sequence: TGTGCCATCAGTGAGTCGTGGGGCGGCCGCTCGGGGGCCAACGTCCTGACTTGC.

This clonotype was seen a few times. This chain joins TRBV29-1 and TRBJ2-1, with D possibly TRBD2 on 6 matching bases. The ends were cut back, 7 bases at V and 4 bases at J, with 14 bases in the middle. The CDR3 is made up of 13 amino acids. Germline V gene sequence: CDR1 SQVTM, CDR2 ANQGSEA. The CDR3 DNA follows: TGCAGCGAGAGGATAGCGGATTACAATGAGCAGTTCTTC. Amino acids: CSERIADYNEQFF.